This T cell receptor (beta chain) was profiled in a study of blood T cell repertoires in COVID-19. Study information: COVID-19 samples from acute and convalescent phases originated in the United States, Italy and Spain.

This clone has only a few counts. The CDR3 length is 15 residues. V was trimmed by 4 bases and J by 0 bases, leaving 13 bases between them. Germline V CDR1 and CDR2: SGDLS, YYNGEE. Profiling relied on immunoSEQ multiplex PCR, and the TCRdb table lists in-frame clones only, not all of them. The sample lists some 14,000 clones; around 82% were seen once. This clonotype was obtained from a human donor in a cohort sampled during active COVID-19. The chain joins TRBV9 to TRBJ1-1, with D perhaps matching TRBD1 (6 bases). Sequences were obtained from peripheral blood. The CDR3, as DNA: TGTGCCAGCAGCTTACAGGGAACGATGAACACTGAAGCTTTCTTT. Protein product: CASSLQGTMNTEAFF.